This T cell receptor (beta chain) was documented in a study of blood T cell repertoires in COVID-19. Sequencing was performed with immunoSEQ multiplex PCR; in TCRdb, only in-frame clones are kept and a portion is missing. The sample yields 200,000 to 250,000 clones, 88% seen once. The CDR3 runs to 13 residues. Germline trimming cut 5 bases from V and 11 bases from J; bases unmatched to any gene: 10. Germline CDR1 and CDR2: LNHDA and SQIVND (reference sequence). The sequenced sample was peripheral blood. This sequence was found in an older woman with acute or convalescent COVID-19. The V gene is TRBV19, the J gene TRBJ1-1; TRBD1 agrees at 8 bases. DNA for the CDR3: TGTGCCAGTAGTGTTCAGGGACAGGTTGGGGCTTTCTTT. This codes for CASSVQGQVGAFF.